This T cell receptor beta chain was found in a study of breast tumors, draining lymph nodes, adjacent tissues. Axillary draining lymph nodes of breast cancer patients supplied the node samples. This clonotype was seen repeatedly, ten times or more. TCRdb redid the calling of the multiplex PCR reads with MiXCR, one entry per CDR3 protein. The data contain about 180,000 distinct CDR3 sequences, about 33% of them singletons. V gave up 5 bases and J gave up 8 bases, with 17 bases separating them. The CDR3 consists of 14 residues. Looked up from germline, CDR1 is SGHRS and CDR2 is YFSETQ. This receptor was taken from a female donor with breast cancer. Some clones in this sample may be carry-over from other donors' samples. The V call is TRBV5-1, the J call TRBJ2-1; the D gene could be TRBD1 or TRBD2 (6 bases each). Sequenced input: axillary lymph node tissue. CDR3 nucleotide sequence: TGCGCCAGCAGTTTACAGGGTAGGGGGGATGAGCAGTTCTTC. It codes for CASSLQGRGDEQFF.